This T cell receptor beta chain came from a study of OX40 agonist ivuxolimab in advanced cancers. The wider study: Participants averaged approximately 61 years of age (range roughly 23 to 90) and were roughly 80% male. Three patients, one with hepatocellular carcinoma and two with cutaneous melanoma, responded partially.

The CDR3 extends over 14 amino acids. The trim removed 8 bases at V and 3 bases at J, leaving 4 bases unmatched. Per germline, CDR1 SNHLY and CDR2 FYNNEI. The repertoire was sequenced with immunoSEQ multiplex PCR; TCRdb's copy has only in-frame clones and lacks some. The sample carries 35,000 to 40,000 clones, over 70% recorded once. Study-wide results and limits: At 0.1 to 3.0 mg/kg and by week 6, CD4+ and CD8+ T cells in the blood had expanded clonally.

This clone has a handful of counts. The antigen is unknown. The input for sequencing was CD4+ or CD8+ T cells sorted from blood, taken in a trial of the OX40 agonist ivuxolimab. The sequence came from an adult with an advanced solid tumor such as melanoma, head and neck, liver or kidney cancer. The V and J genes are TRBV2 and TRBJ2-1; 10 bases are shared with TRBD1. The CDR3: CASGDRGVYNEQFF. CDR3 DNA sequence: TGTGCCAGCGGGGACAGGGGTGTCTACAATGAGCAGTTCTTC.